A selection of T cell receptor beta chains follows, all from one sample in a study of blood T cell repertoires in COVID-19. Sequencing used immunoSEQ multiplex PCR; TCRdb keeps in-frame clones, though not all of them. This table holds around 80,000 clones, approximately 81% found once. The sequencing sample was made of peripheral blood. These receptors all stem from a woman at least 80 years old with active or convalescent COVID-19. Each CDR3 is given with its conserved first and last residue.

v_call	j_call	cdr3_aa
TRBV25-1	TRBJ1-2	CASSDLTGAAAYGYTF
TRBV18	TRBJ2-5	CASSPPGQKETQYF
TRBV24-1	TRBJ2-3	CATSGGLGGDTQYF
TRBV27	TRBJ2-3	CASSLFGRFSTDTQYF
TRBV11-2	TRBJ1-2	CASRGFGAVTYGYTF
TRBV29-1	TRBJ2-1	CSGSHNEQFF
TRBV28	TRBJ1-1	CATRGITQLNTEAFF
TRBV3-1/TRBV3-2	TRBJ2-1	CASSQASGRAFGEQFF
TRBV4-3	TRBJ2-7	CASSQGQGATYEQYF
TRBV30	TRBJ2-7	CAWSVRVHEQYF
TRBV4-1	TRBJ1-5	CASSQNLQGAKQPQHF
TRBV6-5	TRBJ2-5	CASRGAETQYF
TRBV9	TRBJ2-1	CASSRGAEYNEQFF
TRBV7-3	TRBJ2-1	CASSSSLTNEQFF
TRBV3-1/TRBV3-2	TRBJ2-2	CASRTINTGELFF
TRBV11-2	TRBJ2-1	CASSSLRSGGPWGQFF